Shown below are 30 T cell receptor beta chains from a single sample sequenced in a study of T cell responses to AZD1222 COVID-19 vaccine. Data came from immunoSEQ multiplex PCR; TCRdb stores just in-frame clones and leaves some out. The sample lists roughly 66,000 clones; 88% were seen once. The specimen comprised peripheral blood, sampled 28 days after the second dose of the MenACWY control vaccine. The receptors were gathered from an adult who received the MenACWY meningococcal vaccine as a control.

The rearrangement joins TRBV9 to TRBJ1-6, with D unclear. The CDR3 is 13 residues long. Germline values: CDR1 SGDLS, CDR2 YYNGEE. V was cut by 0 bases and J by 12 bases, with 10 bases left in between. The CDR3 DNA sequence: TGTGCCAGCAGCGTAGACGGGGAGGTACCCCTCCACTTT. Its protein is CASSVDGEVPLHF.

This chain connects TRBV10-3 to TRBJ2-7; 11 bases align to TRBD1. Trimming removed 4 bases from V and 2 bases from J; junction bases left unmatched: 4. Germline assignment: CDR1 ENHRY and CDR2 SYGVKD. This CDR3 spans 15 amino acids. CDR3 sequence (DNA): TGTGCCATCAGTGGTGGGGACAGGGGGGCCTACGAGCAGTACTTC. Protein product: CAISGGDRGAYEQYF.

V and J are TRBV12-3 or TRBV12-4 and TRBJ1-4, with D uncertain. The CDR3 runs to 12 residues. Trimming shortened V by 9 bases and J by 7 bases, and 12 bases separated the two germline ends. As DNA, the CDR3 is TGTGCCAGTACCTCTCCGCGTGAAAAACTGTTTTTT. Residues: CASTSPREKLFF.

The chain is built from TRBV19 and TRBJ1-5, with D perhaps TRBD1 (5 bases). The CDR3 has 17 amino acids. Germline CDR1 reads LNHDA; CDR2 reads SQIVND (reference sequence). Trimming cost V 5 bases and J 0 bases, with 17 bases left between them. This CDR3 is CASSFETVEISNQPQHF. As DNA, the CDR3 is TGTGCCAGTAGTTTCGAGACAGTTGAGATTAGCAATCAGCCCCAGCATTTT.

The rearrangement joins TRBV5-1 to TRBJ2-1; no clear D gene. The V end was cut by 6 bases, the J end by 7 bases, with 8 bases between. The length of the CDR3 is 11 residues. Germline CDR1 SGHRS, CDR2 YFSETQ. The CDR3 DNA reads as TGCGCCAGCATAGAAGGGAATGAGCAGTTCTTC. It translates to CASIEGNEQFF.

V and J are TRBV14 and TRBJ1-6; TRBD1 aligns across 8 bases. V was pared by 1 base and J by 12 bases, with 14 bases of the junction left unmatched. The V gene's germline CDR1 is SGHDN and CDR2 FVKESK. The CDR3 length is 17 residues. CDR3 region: CASSQARDRGALVPLHF. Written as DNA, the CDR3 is TGTGCCAGCAGCCAAGCTCGAGACAGGGGTGCTCTAGTACCCCTCCACTTT.

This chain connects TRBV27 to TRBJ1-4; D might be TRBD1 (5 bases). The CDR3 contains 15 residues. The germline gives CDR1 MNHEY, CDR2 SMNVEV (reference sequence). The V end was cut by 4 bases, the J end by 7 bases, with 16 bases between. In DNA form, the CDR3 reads TGTGCCAGCAGTTCGCGACAGTTAGAATTTGAAAAACTGTTTTTT. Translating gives CASSSRQLEFEKLFF.

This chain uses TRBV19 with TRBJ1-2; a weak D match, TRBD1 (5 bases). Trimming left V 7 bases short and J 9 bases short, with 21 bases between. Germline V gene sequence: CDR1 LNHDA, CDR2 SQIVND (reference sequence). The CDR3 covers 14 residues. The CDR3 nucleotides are TGTGCCAGTACCACGCAAAGGGGTGCAGGCCGCTACACCTTC. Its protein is CASTTQRGAGRYTF. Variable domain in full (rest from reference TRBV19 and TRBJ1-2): DGGITQSPKYLFRKEGQNVTLSCEQNLNHDAMYWYRQDPGQGLRLIYYSQIVNDFQKGDIAEGYSVSREKKESFPLTVTSAQKNPTAFYLCASTTQRGAGRYTFGSGTRLTVV.

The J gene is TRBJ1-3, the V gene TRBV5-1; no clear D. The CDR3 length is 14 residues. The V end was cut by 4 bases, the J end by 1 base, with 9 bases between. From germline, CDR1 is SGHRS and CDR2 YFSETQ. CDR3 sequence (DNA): TGCGCCAGCAGCCCCCGGGGTTCTGGAAACACCATATATTTT. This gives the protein CASSPRGSGNTIYF.

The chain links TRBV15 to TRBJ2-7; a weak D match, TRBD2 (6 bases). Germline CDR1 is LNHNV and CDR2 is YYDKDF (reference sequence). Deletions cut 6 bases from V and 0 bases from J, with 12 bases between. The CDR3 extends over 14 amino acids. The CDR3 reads CATSPGRDSYEQYF. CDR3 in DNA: TGTGCCACCAGTCCCGGGCGGGACTCCTACGAGCAGTACTTC.

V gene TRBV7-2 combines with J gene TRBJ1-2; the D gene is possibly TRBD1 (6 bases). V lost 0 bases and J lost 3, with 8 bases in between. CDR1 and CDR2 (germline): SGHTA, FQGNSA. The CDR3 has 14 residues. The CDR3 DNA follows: TGTGCCAGCAGCTTAGCGGCAGGGGACTATGGCTACACCTTC. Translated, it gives CASSLAAGDYGYTF.

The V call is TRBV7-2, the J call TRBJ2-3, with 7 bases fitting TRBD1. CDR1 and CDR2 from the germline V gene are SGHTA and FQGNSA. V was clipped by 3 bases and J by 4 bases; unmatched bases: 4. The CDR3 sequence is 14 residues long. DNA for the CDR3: TGTGCCAGCAGCTTTCTTACAGGGGCAGATACGCAGTATTTT. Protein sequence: CASSFLTGADTQYF.

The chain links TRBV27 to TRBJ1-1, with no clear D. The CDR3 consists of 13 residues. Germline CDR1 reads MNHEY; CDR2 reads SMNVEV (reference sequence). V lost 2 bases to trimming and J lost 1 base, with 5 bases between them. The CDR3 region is CASSLKPNTEAFF. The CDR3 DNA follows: TGTGCCAGCAGTTTAAAGCCGAACACTGAAGCTTTCTTT.

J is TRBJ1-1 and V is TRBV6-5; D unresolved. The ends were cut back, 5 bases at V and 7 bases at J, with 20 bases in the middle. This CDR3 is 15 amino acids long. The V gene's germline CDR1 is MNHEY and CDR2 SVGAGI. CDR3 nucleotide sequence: TGTGCCAGCAGTCTCGGGCGATTCATGCCCGGTGAAGCTTTCTTT. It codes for CASSLGRFMPGEAFF.

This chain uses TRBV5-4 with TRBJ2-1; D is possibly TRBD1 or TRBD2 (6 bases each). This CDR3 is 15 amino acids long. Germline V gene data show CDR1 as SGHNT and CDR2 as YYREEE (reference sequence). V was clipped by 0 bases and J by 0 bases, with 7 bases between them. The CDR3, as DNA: TGTGCCAGCAGCTTGGGGGGGGCCTCCTACAATGAGCAGTTCTTC. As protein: CASSLGGASYNEQFF.

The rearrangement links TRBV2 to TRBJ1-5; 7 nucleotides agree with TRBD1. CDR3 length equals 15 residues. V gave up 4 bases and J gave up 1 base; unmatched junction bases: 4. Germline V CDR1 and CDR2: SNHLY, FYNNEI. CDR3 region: CASSGQGSSNQPQHF. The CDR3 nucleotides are TGTGCCAGCAGTGGACAGGGCTCGAGCAATCAGCCCCAGCATTTT.

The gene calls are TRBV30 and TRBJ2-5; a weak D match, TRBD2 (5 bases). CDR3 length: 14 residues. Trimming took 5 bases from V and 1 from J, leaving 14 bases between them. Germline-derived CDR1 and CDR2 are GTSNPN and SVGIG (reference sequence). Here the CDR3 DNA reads TGTGCCTGGGCGCAAGGAGCGGCCCAAGAGACCCAGTACTTC. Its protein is CAWAQGAAQETQYF. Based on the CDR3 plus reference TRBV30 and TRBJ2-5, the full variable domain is SQTIHQWPATLVQPVGSPLSLECTVEGTSNPNLYWYRQAAGRGLQLLFYSVGIGQISSEVPQNLSASRPQDRQFILSSKKLLLSDSGFYLCAWAQGAAQETQYFGPGTRLLVL.

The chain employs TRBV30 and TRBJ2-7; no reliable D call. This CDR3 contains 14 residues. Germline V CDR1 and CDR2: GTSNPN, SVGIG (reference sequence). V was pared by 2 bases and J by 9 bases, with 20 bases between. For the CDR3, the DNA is TGTGCCTGGAGTAAGCACCAGTCCCCTGTATGGCAGTACTTC. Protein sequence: CAWSKHQSPVWQYF.

The CDR3 loop is CASSSQWNSYGYTF. In DNA, the CDR3 is TGTGCCAGCAGCAGCCAATGGAACTCCTATGGCTACACCTTC. This chain links TRBV9 with TRBJ1-2; D call uncertain. Trimming shortened V by 4 bases and J by 4 bases, and 14 bases separated the two germline ends. The CDR3 covers 14 residues. Germline V gene lookup returns CDR1 SGDLS and CDR2 YYNGEE.

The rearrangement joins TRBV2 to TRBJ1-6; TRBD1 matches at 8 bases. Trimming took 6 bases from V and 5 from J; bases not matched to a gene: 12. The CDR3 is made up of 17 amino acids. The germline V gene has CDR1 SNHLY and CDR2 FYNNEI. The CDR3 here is CASRRGTGGSNNSPLHF. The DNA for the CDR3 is TGTGCCAGCAGGCGGGGCACAGGGGGATCAAATAATTCACCCCTCCACTTT.

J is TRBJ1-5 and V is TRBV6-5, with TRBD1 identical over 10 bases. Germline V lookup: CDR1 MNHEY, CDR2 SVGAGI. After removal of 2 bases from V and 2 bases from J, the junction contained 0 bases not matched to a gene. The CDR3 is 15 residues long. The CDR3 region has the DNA TGTGCCAGCAGTTACGGGACAGGGGGCAATCAGCCCCAGCATTTT. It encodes CASSYGTGGNQPQHF.

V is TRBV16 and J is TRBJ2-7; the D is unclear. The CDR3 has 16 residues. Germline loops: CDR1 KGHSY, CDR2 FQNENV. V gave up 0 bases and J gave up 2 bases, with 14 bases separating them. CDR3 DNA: TGTGCCAGCAGCCAATCTCGCGGCACCTGGGCCTACGAGCAGTACTTC. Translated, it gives CASSQSRGTWAYEQYF.

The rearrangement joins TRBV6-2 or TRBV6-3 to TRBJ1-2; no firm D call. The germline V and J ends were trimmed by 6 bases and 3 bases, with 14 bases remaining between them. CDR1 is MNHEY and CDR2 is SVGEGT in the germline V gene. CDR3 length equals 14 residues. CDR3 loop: CASSQQPSDYGYTF. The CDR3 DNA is TGTGCCAGCAGCCAGCAACCTTCGGACTATGGCTACACCTTC.

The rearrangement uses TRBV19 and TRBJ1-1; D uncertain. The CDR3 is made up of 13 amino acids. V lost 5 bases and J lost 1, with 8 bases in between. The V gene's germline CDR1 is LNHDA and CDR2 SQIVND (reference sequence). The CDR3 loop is CASSPPGNTEAFF. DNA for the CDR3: TGTGCCAGTAGTCCACCGGGGAACACTGAAGCTTTCTTT.

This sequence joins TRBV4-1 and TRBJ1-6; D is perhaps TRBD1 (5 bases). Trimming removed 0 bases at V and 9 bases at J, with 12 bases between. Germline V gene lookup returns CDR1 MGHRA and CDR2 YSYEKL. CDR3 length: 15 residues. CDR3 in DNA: TGCGCCAGCAGCCAAGACCCGGGGCCGTTTTCACCCCTCCACTTT. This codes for CASSQDPGPFSPLHF.

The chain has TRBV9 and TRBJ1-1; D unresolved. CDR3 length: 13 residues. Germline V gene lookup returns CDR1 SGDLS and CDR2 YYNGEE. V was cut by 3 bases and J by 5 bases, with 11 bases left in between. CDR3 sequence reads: CASSARMGTEAFF. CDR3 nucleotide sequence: TGTGCCAGCAGCGCCCGAATGGGGACTGAAGCTTTCTTT.

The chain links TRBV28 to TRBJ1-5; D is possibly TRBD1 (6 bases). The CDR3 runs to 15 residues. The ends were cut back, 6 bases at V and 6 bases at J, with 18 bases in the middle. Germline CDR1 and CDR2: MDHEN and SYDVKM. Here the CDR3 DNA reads TGTGCCAGCAGCGAACCAGAGGGGGTTACTCAGCCCCAGCATTTT. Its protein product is CASSEPEGVTQPQHF.

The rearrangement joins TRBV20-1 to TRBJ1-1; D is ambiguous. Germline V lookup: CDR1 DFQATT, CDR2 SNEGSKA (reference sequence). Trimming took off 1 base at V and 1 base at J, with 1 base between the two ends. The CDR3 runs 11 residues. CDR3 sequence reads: CSARGNTEAFF. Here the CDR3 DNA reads TGCAGTGCTAGAGGGAACACTGAAGCTTTCTTT.

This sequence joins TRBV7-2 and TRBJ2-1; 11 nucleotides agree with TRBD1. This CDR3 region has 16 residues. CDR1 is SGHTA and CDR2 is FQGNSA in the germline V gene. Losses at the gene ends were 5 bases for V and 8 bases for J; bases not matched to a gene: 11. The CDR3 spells CASSRFWTGGSYEQFF. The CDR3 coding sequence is TGTGCCAGCAGCCGGTTTTGGACAGGGGGCTCGTATGAGCAGTTCTTC. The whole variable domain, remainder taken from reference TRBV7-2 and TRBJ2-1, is GAGVSQSPSNKVTEKGKDVELRCDPISGHTALYWYRQSLGQGLEFLIYFQGNSAPDKSGLPSDRFSAERTGGSVSTLTIQRTQQEDSAVYLCASSRFWTGGSYEQFFGPGTRLTVL.

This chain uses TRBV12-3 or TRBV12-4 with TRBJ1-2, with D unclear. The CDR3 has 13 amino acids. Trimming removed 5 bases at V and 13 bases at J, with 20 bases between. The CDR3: CASSRTNDKALTF. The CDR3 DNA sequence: TGTGCCAGCAGTCGAACTAACGACAAAGCACTCACCTTC.